Listed below are T cell receptor beta chains from one sample, sequenced in a study of beta chain features in type 1 diabetes. Libraries were prepared by immunoSEQ multiplex PCR; TCRdb keeps only in-frame clonotypes and omits some of them. The profile shows about 400,000 clones, over 9.5% of them singletons. The sample was naive CD4+ T cells from blood. Every receptor here comes from a woman aged 18-29 years with type 1 diabetes. Each CDR3 is given with its conserved first and last residue. Each record gives: J gene, V gene, D gene, clone size, CDR3 DNA, CDR3 protein. The D gene is left open where the match is weak. The size of a clone is reported for some rows only, either as once, few or many, or as a class for expanded clones.

TRBJ2-5	TRBV9	TRBD2	-	TGTGCCAGCAGCGGACTAGCGGGAGAAGTAGAGACCCAGTACTTC	CASSGLAGEVETQYF
TRBJ2-7	TRBV2	-	few	TGTGCCAGCAAGGCGGCGCCGGGTCATGCCGAGCAGTACTTC	CASKAAPGHAEQYF
TRBJ2-7	TRBV5-1	-	few	TGCGCCAGCAGCATAGGGACTCTTCCATCCTACGAGCAGTACTTC	CASSIGTLPSYEQYF
TRBJ2-3	TRBV28	-	few	TGTGCCAGCAGTCCTCCGGGCCCTCGGGGTTCAGATACGCAGTATTTT	CASSPPGPRGSDTQYF
TRBJ2-5	TRBV7-9	-	-	TGTGCCAGCAGTTCAGGGGTAGCGGAGACCCAGTACTTC	CASSSGVAETQYF
TRBJ2-1	TRBV7-2	TRBD2	-	TGTGCCAGCAGCTTAGGAACTTTAGCGGGGGGGGTCCACAATGAGCAGTTCTTC	CASSLGTLAGGVHNEQFF
TRBJ2-3	TRBV5-4	-	few	TGTGCCAGCAGCTTAGTAATAGAGGCCAATACGCAGTATTTT	CASSLVIEANTQYF
TRBJ2-7	TRBV7-8	-	few	TGTGCCAGCAGCTCGGGGACATCTTTGCAGTACTTC	CASSSGTSLQYF
TRBJ2-7	TRBV9	-	few	TGTGCCAGCAGCGTGTCGGCTAGCGAGACCTACGAGCAGTACTTC	CASSVSASETYEQYF
TRBJ2-5	TRBV2	-	few	TGTGCCAGCAGTAAACAAAGCGATACCCGGTACTTC	CASSKQSDTRYF
TRBJ2-1	TRBV28	TRBD2	-	TGTGCCAGCAGTGGACCTTTTAGCGGGATAATGTCCTACAATGAGCAGTTCTTC	CASSGPFSGIMSYNEQFF
TRBJ2-3	TRBV19	-	-	TGTGCCAGTAGACTGTCCGGACTACGGAGGGAGGATACGCAGTATTTT	CASRLSGLRREDTQYF
TRBJ2-7	TRBV7-2	-	-	TGTGCCAGCTCCCAGGGACAACTATCCTACGAGCAGTACTTC	CASSQGQLSYEQYF
TRBJ2-7	TRBV5-4	TRBD2	-	TGTGCCAGCAGCTTGGGACTAGCGGGCCTCTACGAGCAGTACTTC	CASSLGLAGLYEQYF
TRBJ2-7	TRBV28	TRBD1	-	TGTGCCAGCAGTTTAATTGGACAGGGCCCCTACGAGCAGTACTTC	CASSLIGQGPYEQYF
TRBJ2-5	TRBV30	-	-	TGTGCCTGGAGGAAGGGGTCCGGAGCCCAGTACTTC	CAWRKGSGAQYF
TRBJ2-7	TRBV7-9	TRBD1	-	TGTGCCAGCAGCAGAGCTAAGGACAGGGCCGAGCAGTACTTC	CASSRAKDRAEQYF
TRBJ2-4	TRBV14	-	few	TGTGCCAGCAGCCCGCTCGGACTGGGCGATGCCAAAAACATTCAGTACTTC	CASSPLGLGDAKNIQYF
TRBJ2-5	TRBV28	TRBD2	few	TGTGCCAGCAGTTTAGGCGGGAGGAGGGAGACCCAGTACTTC	CASSLGGRRETQYF
TRBJ2-7	TRBV6-5	TRBD2	-	TGTGCCAGCAGTAGCGGGGCCTACGAGCAGTACTTC	CASSSGAYEQYF